These 24 T cell receptor beta chains were all obtained from the same sample, sequenced in a study of OX40 agonist ivuxolimab in advanced cancers. The table came from immunoSEQ multiplex PCR; TCRdb's copy has only in-frame clones and leaves some out. Of some 83,000 clones in the sample, 91% were seen once. Specimen: CD4+ or CD8+ T cells sorted from blood, collected in a trial of the OX40 agonist ivuxolimab. The receptors originated from an adult with an advanced solid tumor such as melanoma, head and neck, liver or kidney cancer.

The V gene is TRBV7-3, the J gene TRBJ2-7; D ambiguous. Trimming removed 5 bases from V and 10 bases from J, with 6 bases in between. Germline CDR1 is SGHTA and CDR2 is FQGTGA. This CDR3 has 9 amino acids. The CDR3 DNA reads as TGTGCCAGCAGCCCTAAACAGTACTTC. This sequence encodes CASSPKQYF.

The chain links TRBV27 to TRBJ2-2, with 8 bases identical to TRBD1. In germline, CDR1 is MNHEY, CDR2 SMNVEV (reference sequence). V trimming: 0 bases; J trimming: 1 base; junction bases outside the gene matches: 4. This CDR3 is 17 amino acids long. For the CDR3, the DNA is TGTGCCAGCAGTTTATCCGCCGGGACAGGGAACACCGGGGAGCTGTTTTTT. As protein: CASSLSAGTGNTGELFF.

The chain joins TRBV13 to TRBJ2-3; D unclear. Germline CDR1 reads PRHDT; CDR2 reads FYEKMQ (reference sequence). Deletions cut 3 bases from V and 6 bases from J, with 16 bases between. The CDR3 has 15 amino acids. The CDR3 spells CASSFRAPSQDTQYF. In DNA form, the CDR3 reads TGTGCCAGCAGCTTCCGGGCCCCAAGCCAGGATACGCAGTATTTT.

The gene calls are TRBV27 and TRBJ1-5, with 7 bases matching TRBD1. The CDR3 extends over 15 amino acids. V lost 5 bases to trimming and J lost 2 bases; unmatched junction nucleotides: 6. CDR1 is MNHEY and CDR2 is SMNVEV in the germline V gene (reference sequence). The CDR3 coding sequence is TGTGCCAGCAGTCCTTACAGGGGTGGCAATCAGCCCCAGCATTTT. Translated: CASSPYRGGNQPQHF.

V usage is TRBV29-1 and J usage is TRBJ1-2; TRBD1 might be the D (6 bases). Per the germline V gene, CDR1 is SQVTM and CDR2 is ANQGSEA. Trimming stripped 3 bases from V and 0 bases from J, with 11 bases between. The CDR3 runs to 14 residues. The CDR3 nucleotides are TGCAGCGTTGAGAATCAGGGGACTAACTATGGCTACACCTTC. The encoded protein is CSVENQGTNYGYTF.

This chain uses TRBV29-1 with TRBJ1-2, with TRBD1 matching over 9 bases. The CDR3 has 13 residues. From germline, CDR1 is SQVTM and CDR2 ANQGSEA. V was clipped by 6 bases and J by 4 bases; unmatched bases: 6. The chain's CDR3 is CSVGTGFAYGYTF. The CDR3 region has the DNA TGCAGCGTCGGGACAGGGTTCGCCTATGGCTACACCTTC. Full variable domain (rest looked up from reference TRBV29-1 and TRBJ1-2): SAVISQKPSRDICQRGTSLTIQCQVDSQVTMMFWYRQQPGQSLTLIATANQGSEATYESGFVIDKFPISRPNLTFSTLTVSNMSPEDSSIYLCSVGTGFAYGYTFGSGTRLTVV.

The rearrangement joins TRBV11-1 to TRBJ2-1; TRBD1 agrees at 8 bases. The germline V gene has CDR1 SGHAT and CDR2 FQDESV (reference sequence). V shed 5 bases, J shed 9 bases, and the junction held 9 bases outside the gene matches. The CDR3 runs 14 residues. In DNA, the CDR3 is TGTGCCAGCAGCCACTGGACAGGGAAAGGTGAGCAGTTCTTC. This encodes CASSHWTGKGEQFF.

This chain's CDR3 is CATPRTSGGYSTDTQYF. In nucleotides, the CDR3 is TGCGCCACCCCCCGGACTAGCGGGGGTTATAGCACAGATACGCAGTATTTT. The V call is TRBV4-3, the J call TRBJ2-3, with 13 positions matching TRBD2. The germline gives CDR1 LGHNA, CDR2 YSLEER. CDR3 length: 17 amino acids. V lost 10 bases, J lost 0 bases, and 10 bases stayed unmatched.

The genes are TRBV9 and TRBJ1-1; 10 bases are a match to TRBD1. Germline CDR1 and CDR2: SGDLS and YYNGEE. V lost 7 bases and J lost 3; bases outside the gene matches: 12. The CDR3 is 16 amino acids. The CDR3 spells CASSTTGGVRDTEAFF. Written as DNA, the CDR3 is TGTGCCAGCTCCACGACAGGGGGCGTCAGGGACACTGAAGCTTTCTTT.

V usage is TRBV9 and J usage is TRBJ2-3; no clear D. The CDR3 contains 14 residues. The germline gives CDR1 SGDLS, CDR2 YYNGEE. With 0 bases removed from V and 1 base from J, the gap between germline ends came to 6 bases. The CDR3 DNA reads TGTGCCAGCAGCGTAGAATGGGGCACAGATACGCAGTATTTT. Translating it yields CASSVEWGTDTQYF.

The chain carries TRBV6-6 and TRBJ1-2, with D possibly TRBD1 on 6 matching bases. Germline CDR1 MNHNY, CDR2 SVGAGI (reference sequence). V lost 2 bases to trimming and J lost 5 bases, with 9 bases between them. The CDR3 is 13 amino acids. In DNA, the CDR3 is TGTGCCAGCAGTTACGACAGGCATTATGGCTACACCTTC. Encoded protein: CASSYDRHYGYTF.

The J gene is TRBJ1-5, the V gene TRBV28; 7 bases map to TRBD1. V shed 6 bases, J shed 4 bases, and the junction held 12 bases outside the gene matches. The CDR3 is made up of 16 amino acids. CDR1 and CDR2 (germline): MDHEN, SYDVKM. The CDR3 loop reads CASSLGSRDSNQPQHF. The DNA of the CDR3 is TGTGCCAGCAGCCTTGGCTCCCGGGACAGTAATCAGCCCCAGCATTTT.

The chain joins TRBV29-1 to TRBJ1-2; D ambiguous. Germline assignment: CDR1 SQVTM and CDR2 ANQGSEA. V lost 4 bases, J lost 7 bases, and 10 bases lay in between. The CDR3 is 11 amino acids. CDR3 nucleotide sequence: TGCAGCGTTGTTTTGGTTTCTGGCTACACCTTC. Its translation: CSVVLVSGYTF.

The genes are TRBV15 and TRBJ2-2; 11 nucleotides align to TRBD2. The CDR3 loop spans 15 amino acids. Germline V gene lookup returns CDR1 LNHNV and CDR2 YYDKDF (reference sequence). J gave up 4 bases and V 3 bases, and 1 base lay outside the gene matches. This chain's CDR3 is CATSRLAGGTGELFF. The CDR3 DNA follows: TGTGCCACCAGCAGGCTAGCGGGAGGCACCGGGGAGCTGTTTTTT.

V is TRBV5-1 and J is TRBJ2-1; the D is unclear. This CDR3 has 15 amino acids. Trimming cost V 0 bases and J 4 bases, with 11 bases left between them. Germline V gives CDR1 SGHRS, CDR2 YFSETQ. DNA for the CDR3: TGCGCCAGCAGCTTGGAGGGTGGGCTTTACAATGAGCAGTTCTTC. Translation: CASSLEGGLYNEQFF.

This chain joins TRBV30 and TRBJ2-7; 10 nucleotides match TRBD1. Germline lookup yields CDR1 GTSNPN and CDR2 SVGIG (reference sequence). The CDR3 extends over 13 amino acids. Germline trimming cut 2 bases from V and 7 bases from J; bases unmatched to any gene: 5. The CDR3 reads CAWSLTGGAEQYV. For the CDR3, the DNA is TGTGCCTGGAGTCTGACAGGGGGCGCAGAGCAGTACGTC.

The DNA for the CDR3 is TGTGCCAGCAGTCCGACTAGCGTGAGCACAGATACGCAGTATTTT. Translation: CASSPTSVSTDTQYF. This sequence joins TRBV7-9 and TRBJ2-3; 8 nucleotides agree with TRBD2. Trimming took 6 bases from V and 0 from J; bases not matched to a gene: 5. This CDR3 is 15 amino acids long. Germline V gene lookup returns CDR1 SEHNR and CDR2 FQNEAQ (reference sequence).

The genes are TRBV5-6 and TRBJ1-3; D may be TRBD1 (5 bases). This CDR3 has 15 amino acids. Germline V gives CDR1 SGHDT, CDR2 YYEEEE. Between the trimmed V and J ends, which lost 6 bases and 7 bases, there was a span of 20 bases. Written as DNA, the CDR3 is TGTGCCAGCACCCCGGGGCCGGGACGGAGGAACACCATATATTTT. Protein product: CASTPGPGRRNTIYF.

V gene TRBV28 combines with J gene TRBJ2-7, with 9 positions matching TRBD1. Per the germline V gene, CDR1 is MDHEN and CDR2 is SYDVKM. V shed 3 bases and J 9 bases; nucleotides not matched to a gene: 3. The CDR3 totals 12 residues. The DNA for the CDR3 is TGTGCCAGCAGTTTCGACAGGGGGAGGCAGTACTTC. Its translation is CASSFDRGRQYF.

This chain links TRBV7-3 with TRBJ2-3; D gene ambiguous. The CDR3 loop spans 12 amino acids. The V end was cut by 5 bases, the J end by 4 bases, with 7 bases between. Germline V gene sequence: CDR1 SGHTA, CDR2 FQGTGA. CDR3 protein: CASSQGPDTQYF. CDR3 nucleotide sequence: TGTGCCAGCAGCCAAGGGCCAGATACGCAGTATTTT.

J is TRBJ1-5 and V is TRBV19; D is unresolved. This CDR3 has 15 amino acids. Trimming stripped 1 base from V and 9 bases from J, with 16 bases between. Germline V CDR1 and CDR2: LNHDA, SQIVND (reference sequence). This CDR3 is CASSIVFSGSSPQHF. For the CDR3, the DNA is TGTGCCAGTAGTATAGTTTTTTCGGGATCGTCGCCCCAGCATTTT.

V gene TRBV9 combines with J gene TRBJ2-1; TRBD2 agrees at 9 bases. The CDR3 loop spans 16 amino acids. J lost 7 bases, V lost 4 bases, and 12 bases had no gene match. Germline CDR1 reads SGDLS; CDR2 reads YYNGEE. The CDR3 loop reads CASSPWGGRAGNEQFF. In nucleotides, the CDR3 is TGTGCCAGCAGCCCTTGGGGCGGGAGGGCCGGAAATGAGCAGTTCTTC. Supplemented by reference TRBV9 and TRBJ2-1, the full variable domain reads DSGVTQTPKHLITATGQRVTLRCSPRSGDLSVYWYQQSLDQGLQFLIQYYNGEERAKGNILERFSAQQFPDLHSELNLSSLELGDSALYFCASSPWGGRAGNEQFFGPGTRLTVL.

The chain carries TRBV4-1 and TRBJ2-3, with 9 bases identical to TRBD2. This CDR3 is built from 17 residues. The J segment lost 1 base and the V segment lost 5 bases, leaving 10 bases of the junction unmatched. CDR1 MGHRA and CDR2 YSYEKL come from the germline V gene. The CDR3 loop reads CASSEPWASGGTDTQYF. As DNA, the CDR3 is TGCGCCAGCAGCGAACCGTGGGCTAGCGGGGGCACAGATACGCAGTATTTT.

The chain recombines TRBV11-2 with TRBJ2-1; D uncertain. CDR1 is SGHAT and CDR2 is FQNNGV in the germline V gene. The CDR3 extends over 16 amino acids. Trimming cost V 3 bases and J 0 bases, with 12 bases left between them. The CDR3 loop is CASSFEAYSSYNEQFF. CDR3 DNA sequence: TGTGCCAGCAGCTTTGAGGCGTATTCCTCCTACAATGAGCAGTTCTTC.